The next 15 T cell receptor beta chains were all read from a single sample in a study of blood T cells in healthy people across ages. PCR was performed a second time for about 7 to 12 cycles using a sample-barcoded 5' primer and a J-beta primer mix. MiXCR, run by TCRdb on the 5' RACE reads, gives a single entry per CDR3 protein. The sample holds 800,000 or so distinct CDR3 sequences, under 80% seen once. The sequenced sample consisted of blood. The source of these receptors is a man aged 30 to 45 in good health.

The J gene is TRBJ2-2, the V gene TRBV15; a possible D gene is TRBD1 (6 bases). CDR3 length: 14 residues. Trimming stripped 1 base from V and 6 bases from J, with 9 bases between. Germline V CDR1 and CDR2: LNHNV, YYDKDF (reference sequence). CDR3 residues: CATSRAGDAGELFF. Here the CDR3 DNA reads TGTGCCACCAGCAGAGCAGGGGACGCCGGGGAGCTGTTTTTT.

The table lists this clonotype with a count of one. This sequence joins TRBV24-1 and TRBJ2-6, with 8 bases that match TRBD2. CDR1 KGHDR and CDR2 SFDVKD come from the germline V gene. The CDR3 runs 18 residues. V gave up 3 bases and J gave up 2 bases; unmatched junction bases: 8. The CDR3 region has the DNA TGTGCCACCAGTGATCCCCGCGGGGGGAGGACTGGGGCCAACGTCCTGACTTTC. It yields the protein CATSDPRGGRTGANVLTF.

This clonotype was counted between two and nine times. The chain couples TRBV7-9 to TRBJ2-7; D gene ambiguous. CDR3 size: 15 residues. Trimming removed 5 bases at V and 3 bases at J, with 17 bases between. Germline V gene sequence: CDR1 SEHNR, CDR2 FQNEAQ (reference sequence). The CDR3 DNA follows: TGTGCCAGCAGCCTGGAAGGCGTCCTAGGCTACGAGCAGTACTTC. Translated, it gives CASSLEGVLGYEQYF.

The V and J genes are TRBV7-2 and TRBJ1-2; D is unresolved. The germline CDR1 and CDR2 sequences are SGHTA and FQGNSA. Trimming pared 6 bases from V and 4 bases from J, leaving 18 bases between. This CDR3 comprises 15 residues. DNA for the CDR3: TGTGCCAGCAGTACCGGGGTAGGGTCACTCTATGGCTACACCTTC. It specifies CASSTGVGSLYGYTF.

The rearrangement uses TRBV13 and TRBJ2-3; 7 nucleotides line up with TRBD2. Unmatched junction bases numbered 2, after V lost 1 base and J lost 4 bases. Germline V gives CDR1 PRHDT, CDR2 FYEKMQ (reference sequence). The CDR3 loop spans 14 amino acids. In DNA form, the CDR3 reads TGTGCCAGCAGCTTAGTCGCGGGGGCAGATACGCAGTATTTT. Its translation: CASSLVAGADTQYF.

This clonotype was observed a handful of times. The chain recombines TRBV7-9 with TRBJ1-2; D might be TRBD1 (5 bases). Germline V gene lookup returns CDR1 SEHNR and CDR2 FQNEAQ (reference sequence). CDR3 length: 12 amino acids. Trimming cost V 3 bases and J 4 bases, with 6 bases left between them. CDR3 in amino acids: CASSLTAYGYTF. Here the CDR3 DNA reads TGTGCCAGCAGCTTGACAGCCTATGGCTACACCTTC. Together with reference TRBV7-9 and TRBJ1-2, the CDR3 gives the full variable domain: DTGVSQNPRHKITKRGQNVTFRCDPISEHNRLYWYRQTLGQGPEFLTYFQNEAQLEKSRLLSDRFSAERPKGSFSTLEIQRTEQGDSAMYLCASSLTAYGYTFGSGTRLTVV.

This clonotype was seen only a few times. The V gene is TRBV3-1, the J gene TRBJ2-7; D remains unclear. The CDR3 is 13 amino acids. CDR1 is LGHDT and CDR2 is YNNKEL in the germline V gene (reference sequence). Trimming took off 3 bases at V and 2 bases at J, with 8 bases between the two ends. CDR3 sequence: CASSHMNTYEQYF. CDR3 bases: TGTGCCAGCAGCCACATGAATACCTACGAGCAGTACTTC.

This chain uses TRBV11-1 with TRBJ2-7; D possibly corresponds to TRBD2 (6 bases). Germline CDR1 reads SGHAT; CDR2 reads FQDESV (reference sequence). This CDR3 spans 19 amino acids. V shed 1 base and J shed 6 bases, with 28 bases lying between them. The CDR3 protein is CASSLVSGGDLSEGGEQYF. CDR3 nucleotides: TGTGCCAGCAGCTTAGTGTCCGGCGGGGACCTAAGCGAAGGTGGCGAGCAGTACTTC.

The genes are TRBV4-2 and TRBJ1-6, with 8 bases aligning to TRBD1. The trim removed 6 bases at V and 9 bases at J, leaving 10 bases unmatched. This CDR3 is 15 amino acids long. Germline CDR1 reads LGHNA; CDR2 reads YNFKEQ. CDR3 DNA sequence: TGTGCCAGCAGTCCCACAGGGGGTGCAAGTTCACCCCTCCACTTT. As protein: CASSPTGGASSPLHF.

The CDR3 DNA follows: TGTGCCAGCAGTTACTCAAGGGACAGGAGCACAGATACGCAGTATTTT. Translation gives CASSYSRDRSTDTQYF. This chain links TRBV6-2 or TRBV6-3 with TRBJ2-3; 8 bases agree with TRBD1. The CDR3 has 16 amino acids. V shed 0 bases and J 0 bases; nucleotides not matched to a gene: 2. Germline CDR1 is MNHEY and CDR2 is SVGEGT.

V and J are TRBV9 and TRBJ1-1, with D maybe TRBD1 (6 bases). In germline, CDR1 is SGDLS, CDR2 YYNGEE. V gave up 4 bases and J gave up 9 bases, with 13 bases separating them. CDR3 length: 12 residues. The CDR3 nucleotides read TGTGCCAGCAGCCCAAACAGGGCTCAAGCTTTCTTT. It specifies CASSPNRAQAFF. Variable domain in full (rest from reference TRBV9 and TRBJ1-1): DSGVTQTPKHLITATGQRVTLRCSPRSGDLSVYWYQQSLDQGLQFLIQYYNGEERAKGNILERFSAQQFPDLHSELNLSSLELGDSALYFCASSPNRAQAFFGQGTRLTVV.

This clonotype was detected only a few times. The chain employs TRBV9 and TRBJ1-5; no firm D call. The CDR3 extends over 14 amino acids. Trimming left V 0 bases short and J 5 bases short, with 9 bases between. Per germline, CDR1 SGDLS and CDR2 YYNGEE. The CDR3 coding sequence is TGTGCCAGCAGCGTAGGGGCAGAGCATCAGCCCCAGCATTTT. Amino acids: CASSVGAEHQPQHF.

The CDR3 here is CASSPRTGRGTEAFF. In nucleotides, the CDR3 is TGTGCCAGCAGCCCGCGGACAGGGCGGGGCACTGAAGCTTTCTTT. The chain uses TRBV9 and TRBJ1-1; TRBD1 matches at 8 bases. The CDR3 spans 15 residues. Germline CDR1 reads SGDLS; CDR2 reads YYNGEE. V trimming: 4 bases; J trimming: 4 bases; junction bases outside the gene matches: 9. Combining the CDR3 with reference TRBV9 and TRBJ1-1 gives the whole variable domain DSGVTQTPKHLITATGQRVTLRCSPRSGDLSVYWYQQSLDQGLQFLIQYYNGEERAKGNILERFSAQQFPDLHSELNLSSLELGDSALYFCASSPRTGRGTEAFFGQGTRLTVV.

The rearrangement links TRBV15 to TRBJ2-1; D is undetermined. V lost 3 bases and J lost 0, with 6 bases in between. The CDR3 extends over 14 amino acids. CDR1 LNHNV and CDR2 YYDKDF come from the germline V gene (reference sequence). CDR3 sequence (DNA): TGTGCCACCAGCAGTAGTTACTCCTACAATGAGCAGTTCTTC. This sequence encodes CATSSSYSYNEQFF.

This clonotype was observed many times. The J gene is TRBJ2-1, the V gene TRBV7-2; no clear D. V lost 1 base and J 2 bases, leaving 9 bases between the germline ends. In germline, CDR1 is SGHTA, CDR2 FQGNSA. This CDR3 comprises 15 residues. Written as DNA, the CDR3 is TGTGCCAGCAGCTTAGGTTTAGCCGCCTACAATGAGCAGTTCTTC. Amino acids: CASSLGLAAYNEQFF. Drawing the rest from reference TRBV7-2 and TRBJ2-1, the complete variable domain is GAGVSQSPSNKVTEKGKDVELRCDPISGHTALYWYRQSLGQGLEFLIYFQGNSAPDKSGLPSDRFSAERTGGSVSTLTIQRTQQEDSAVYLCASSLGLAAYNEQFFGPGTRLTVL.